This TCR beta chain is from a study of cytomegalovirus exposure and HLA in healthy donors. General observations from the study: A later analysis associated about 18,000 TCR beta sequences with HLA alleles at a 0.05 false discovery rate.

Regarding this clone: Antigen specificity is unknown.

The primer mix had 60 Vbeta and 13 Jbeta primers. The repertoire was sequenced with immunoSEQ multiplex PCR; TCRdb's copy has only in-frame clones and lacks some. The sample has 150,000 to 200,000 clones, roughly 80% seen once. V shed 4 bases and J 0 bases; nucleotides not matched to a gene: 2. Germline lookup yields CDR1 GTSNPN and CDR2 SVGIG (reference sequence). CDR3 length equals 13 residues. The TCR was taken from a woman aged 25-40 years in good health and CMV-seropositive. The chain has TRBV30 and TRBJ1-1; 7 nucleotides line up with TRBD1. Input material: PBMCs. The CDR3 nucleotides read TGTGCCTGGAACAGGGGCTTGAACACTGAAGCTTTCTTT. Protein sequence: CAWNRGLNTEAFF. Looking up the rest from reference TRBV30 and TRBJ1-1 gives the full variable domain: SQTIHQWPATLVQPVGSPLSLECTVEGTSNPNLYWYRQAAGRGLQLLFYSVGIGQISSEVPQNLSASRPQDRQFILSSKKLLLSDSGFYLCAWNRGLNTEAFFGQGTRLTVV.